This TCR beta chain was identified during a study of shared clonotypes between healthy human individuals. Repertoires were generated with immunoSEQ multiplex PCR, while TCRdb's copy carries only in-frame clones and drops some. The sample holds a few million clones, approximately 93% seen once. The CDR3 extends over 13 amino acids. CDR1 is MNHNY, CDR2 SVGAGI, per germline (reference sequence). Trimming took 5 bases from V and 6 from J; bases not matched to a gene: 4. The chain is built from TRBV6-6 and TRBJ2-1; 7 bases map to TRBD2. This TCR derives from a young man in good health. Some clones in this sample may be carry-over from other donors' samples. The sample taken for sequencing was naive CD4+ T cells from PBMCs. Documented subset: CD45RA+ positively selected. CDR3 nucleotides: TGTGCCAGCAGTCGAGGGGAGGGCAATGAGCAGTTCTTC. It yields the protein CASSRGEGNEQFF.